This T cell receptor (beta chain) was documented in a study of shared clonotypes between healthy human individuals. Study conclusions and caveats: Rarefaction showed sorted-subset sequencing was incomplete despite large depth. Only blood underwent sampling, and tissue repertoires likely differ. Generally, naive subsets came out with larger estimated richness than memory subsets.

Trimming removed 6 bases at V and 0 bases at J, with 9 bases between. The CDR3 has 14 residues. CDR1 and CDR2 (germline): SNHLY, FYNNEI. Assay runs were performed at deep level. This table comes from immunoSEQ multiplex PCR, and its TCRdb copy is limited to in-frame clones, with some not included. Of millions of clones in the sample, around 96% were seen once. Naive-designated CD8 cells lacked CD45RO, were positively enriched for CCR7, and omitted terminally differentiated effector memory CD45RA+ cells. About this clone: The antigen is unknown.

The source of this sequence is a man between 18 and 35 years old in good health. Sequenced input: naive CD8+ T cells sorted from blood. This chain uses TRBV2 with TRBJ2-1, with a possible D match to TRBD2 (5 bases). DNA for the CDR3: TGTGCCAGCAGACCCACTAGCTCCTACAATGAGCAGTTCTTC. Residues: CASRPTSSYNEQFF.